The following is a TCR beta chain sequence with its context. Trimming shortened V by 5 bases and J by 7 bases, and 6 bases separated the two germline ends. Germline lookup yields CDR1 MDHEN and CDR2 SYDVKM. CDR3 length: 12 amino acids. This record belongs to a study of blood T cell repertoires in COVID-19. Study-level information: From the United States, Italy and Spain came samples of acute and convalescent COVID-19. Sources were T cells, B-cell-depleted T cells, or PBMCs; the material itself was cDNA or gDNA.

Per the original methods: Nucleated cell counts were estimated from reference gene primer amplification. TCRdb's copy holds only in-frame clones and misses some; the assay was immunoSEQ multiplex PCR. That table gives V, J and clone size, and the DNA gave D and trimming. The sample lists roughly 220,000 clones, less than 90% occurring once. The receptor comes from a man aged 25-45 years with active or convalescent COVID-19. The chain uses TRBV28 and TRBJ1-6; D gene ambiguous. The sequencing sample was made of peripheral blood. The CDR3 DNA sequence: TGTGCCAGCAGTCAGGCCAATTCACCCCTCCACTTT. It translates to CASSQANSPLHF.